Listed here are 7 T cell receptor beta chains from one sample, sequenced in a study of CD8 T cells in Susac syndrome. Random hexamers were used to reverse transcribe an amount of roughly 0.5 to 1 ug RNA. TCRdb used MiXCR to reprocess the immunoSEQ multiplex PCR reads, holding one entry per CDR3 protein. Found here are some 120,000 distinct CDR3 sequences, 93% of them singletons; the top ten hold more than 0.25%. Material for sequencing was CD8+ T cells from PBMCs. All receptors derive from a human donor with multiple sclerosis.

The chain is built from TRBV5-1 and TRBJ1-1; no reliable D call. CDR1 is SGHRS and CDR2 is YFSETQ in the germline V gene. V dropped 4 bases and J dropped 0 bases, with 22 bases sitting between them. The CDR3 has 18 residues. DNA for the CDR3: TGCGCCAGCAGCCCCACCGGGATGGGCCTGCCGGTGAACACTGAAGCTTTCTTT. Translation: CASSPTGMGLPVNTEAFF.

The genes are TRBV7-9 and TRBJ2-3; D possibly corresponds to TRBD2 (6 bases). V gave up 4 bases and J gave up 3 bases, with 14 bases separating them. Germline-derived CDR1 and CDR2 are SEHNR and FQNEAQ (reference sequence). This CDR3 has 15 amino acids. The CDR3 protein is CASSSLTSKTDTQYF. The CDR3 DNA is TGTGCCAGCAGCTCCCTAACTAGCAAGACAGATACGCAGTATTTT. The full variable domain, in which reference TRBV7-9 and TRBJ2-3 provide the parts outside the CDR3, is DTGVSQNPRHKITKRGQNVTFRCDPISEHNRLYWYRQTLGQGPEFLTYFQNEAQLEKSRLLSDRFSAERPKGSFSTLEIQRTEQGDSAMYLCASSSLTSKTDTQYFGPGTRLTVL.

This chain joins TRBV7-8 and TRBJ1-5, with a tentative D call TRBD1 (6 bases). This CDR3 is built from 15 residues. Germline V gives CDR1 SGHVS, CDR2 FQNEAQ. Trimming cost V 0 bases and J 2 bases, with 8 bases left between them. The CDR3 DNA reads TGTGCCAGCAGCTTAGCACGGACAGGCAATCAGCCCCAGCATTTT. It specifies CASSLARTGNQPQHF.

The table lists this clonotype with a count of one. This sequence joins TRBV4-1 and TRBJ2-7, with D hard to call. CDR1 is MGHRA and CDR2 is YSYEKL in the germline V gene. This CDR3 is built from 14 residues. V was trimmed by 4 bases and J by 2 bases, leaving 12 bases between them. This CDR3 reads CASSLGASPYEQYV. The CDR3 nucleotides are TGCGCCAGCAGCCTTGGCGCCAGTCCCTACGAGCAGTACGTC.

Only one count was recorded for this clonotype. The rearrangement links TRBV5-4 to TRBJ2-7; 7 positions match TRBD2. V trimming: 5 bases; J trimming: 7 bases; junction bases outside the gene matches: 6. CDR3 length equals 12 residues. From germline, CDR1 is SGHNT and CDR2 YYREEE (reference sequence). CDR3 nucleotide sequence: TGTGCCAGCAGGTTGCGGGGGAATGAGCAGTACTTC. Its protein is CASRLRGNEQYF.

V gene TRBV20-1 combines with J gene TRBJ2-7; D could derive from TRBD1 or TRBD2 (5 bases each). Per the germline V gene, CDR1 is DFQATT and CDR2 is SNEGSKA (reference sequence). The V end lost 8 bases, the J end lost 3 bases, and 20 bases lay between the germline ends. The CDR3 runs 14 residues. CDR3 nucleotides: TGCAGTCCAAACCTCGGGGACCCGGTCTACGAGCAGTACTTC. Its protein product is CSPNLGDPVYEQYF.

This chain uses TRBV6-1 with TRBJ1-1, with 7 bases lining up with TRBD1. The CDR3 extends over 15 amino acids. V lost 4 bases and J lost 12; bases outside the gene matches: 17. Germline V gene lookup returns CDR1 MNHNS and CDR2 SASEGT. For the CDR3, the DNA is TGTGCCAGCAGTGGGTCACCCGGGACAGTGGGGACAACTTTCTTT. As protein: CASSGSPGTVGTTFF.